This T cell receptor (beta chain) was profiled in a study of T-cell memory formation after mild COVID-19 (dated by TCRdb to about 2021). About the full investigation: TCR sequence clusters from the two donors were found to be largely donor specific. T-cell clones expanding and contracting after mild COVID-19 in a couple of donors were tracked by longitudinal TCRalpha and TCRbeta repertoire sequencing. Two young, previously healthy adult volunteers, one female and one male, were included in the cohort. Study-level results and caveats: The second-wave clones that peaked on day 37 were not confirmed to be SARS-CoV-2 specific. Some responding clones were detected in pre-infection memory, suggesting pre-existing cross-reactive memory T cells joined the SARS-CoV-2 response. Contracting CD4+ clones turned up mainly in the CM and EM memory subsets, whereas EMRA was where CD8+ clones were enriched. The study included only two mild cases, and larger cohorts that include severe cases with pre-infection samples were judged to be necessary. From day 15 to 85, contracting clones showed balanced CD4/CD8 phenotypes, whereas a second wave of clones that expanded from day 15 to 37 leaned towards CD4+.

PBMCs were isolated by Ficoll-Paque density gradient centrifugation. There are many counts of this clonotype. Which antigen it targets is not known. No much larger clone exists at a distance of one base, and base qualities are not known. V and J lose 2 bases and 2 bases, and a span of 11 bases separates them. CDR1 and CDR2 (SQVTM, ANQGSEA) derive from the germline V gene. The CDR3 runs 14 amino acids, cysteine and phenylalanine included. Only the CDR3 DNA stays, 42 bases, in frame from base 1. Sequencing used an Illumina NovaSeq 6000. cDNA libraries for TCRalpha and TCRbeta were prepared by 5'RACE using constant-segment primers, with sample barcodes and unique molecular identifiers added. Trizol reagent was used to extract RNA from every sample. Library amplification was performed in two PCR steps, and a second sample barcode and Illumina TruSeq adapters were introduced in the second step. Sequencing of libraries was performed on an Illumina NovaSeq with 2 x 150 bp paired-end reads. The original pipeline was this. Reads were demultiplexed and collapsed into UMI-guided consensus sequences with migec v1.2.7. With mixcr v2.1.11, UMI consensuses were aligned to TRA and TRB V and J templates and assembled into clonotypes. A clonotype was counted as expanded or contracted only when both edgeR and NoisET called the clonotype significant, with the noise models trained on biological replicates. edgeR calls used a false discovery rate-adjusted p below 0.01 and a log2 fold-change threshold of 1. As an exploratory analysis of dynamics, PCA with hierarchical clustering was applied to max-normalized trajectories of the 1000 most abundant clonotypes. The CD4 or CD8 phenotype of responding clones was assigned using the separately sequenced CD4+ and CD8+ repertoires. TCRdb passed the public sequencing reads through fastp at Q25 and MiXCR, retaining productive beta sequences. Each record represents a unique CDR3 protein, reported with the most common genes and DNA among its rows. The V and J calls follow TCRdb's processing rather than the paper's. The sample records 270,000 or so distinct CDR3 sequences, around 17% of which are singletons. The ten largest clones capture under 30% of the sample.

The chain was built from TRBV29-1 and TRBJ2-3; the D call is tentative, TRBD1 or TRBD2, as each matches 5 bases. The sequenced sample consisted of PBMCs or a T cell subset sorted from them (not recorded which). The sequence came from a man aged 18 to 30 who had mild COVID-19 (a few samples of this study predate the infection). The sample titles of this study are shuffled in the database, so cell type and time point are left out; the donor was told from shared clones. The bases are TGCAGCGTTGAATTCGGGGCCGCCACAGATACGCAGTATTTT. This gives the protein CSVEFGAATDTQYF.